The clone carrying this T cell receptor (beta chain) was observed a few times. Its antigen remains unidentified. This specimen belongs to a study of shared clonotypes between healthy human individuals. V lost 1 base and J 6 bases, leaving 9 bases between the germline ends. The CDR3 length is 13 residues. Germline lookup yields CDR1 GTSNPN and CDR2 SVGIG (reference sequence). Some 30,000 T cell genomes (roughly 0.2 ug DNA) went into each sorted-subset replicate. Authors' processing steps: ImmunoSEQ supplied junction-only sequences lacking quality scores, so filtering was different. Libraries were prepared by immunoSEQ multiplex PCR; TCRdb keeps only in-frame clonotypes and omits some of them. That table is the source of V, J and clone size, and D and trimming were worked out from the DNA. The sample shows about 2.4 million clones, approximately 93% of them seen only once. Study findings and constraints: In contrast to clonotypes shared by all four donors, non-shared clonotypes had lower generation probabilities.

Material: naive CD4+ T cells from PBMCs. Subset here: CD45RA+ positively selected. This TCR derives from a man between 18 and 29 years old in good health. Some clones in this sample may be carry-over from other donors' samples. The chain recombines TRBV30 with TRBJ1-4, with D maybe TRBD1 (5 bases). CDR3 bases: TGTGCCTGGAGTGAGGGGACGGATGAAAAACTGTTTTTT. Translated, it gives CAWSEGTDEKLFF.